This TCR beta chain was captured in a study of T cells in Graves' hyperthyroidism and ophthalmopathy. Study-wide results and limits: Blood also contained most expanded thyroid clonotypes above 0.001.

Researchers took RNA transcripts and amplified the TCR beta CDR3 regions from them. A first-round RT-PCR of the TCR CDR3 used the HTBI primer set. TCRdb independently ran MiXCR on the multiplex PCR reads; one entry per CDR3 protein. The sample holds approximately 400,000 distinct CDR3 sequences, approximately 20% seen once. The germline CDR1 and CDR2 sequences are KGHSH and LQKENI. The CDR3 is made up of 14 amino acids. V lost 2 bases to trimming and J lost 6 bases, with 14 bases between them. A word on this clonotype: Antigen unknown. This likely comes from a read error, as the CDR3 has no conserved phenylalanine or tryptophan at its end.

The genes are TRBV18 and TRBJ2-7; D tentatively fits TRBD1 or TRBD2 (5 bases each). The TCR originated in a young woman with Graves' hyperthyroidism. Material: blood. CDR3 protein: CASSPSWGSGEQYL. The CDR3 DNA reads TGTGCCAGCTCACCAAGTTGGGGGTCGGGCGAGCAGTACCTC.